This entry lists 9 T cell receptor beta chains sequenced from one sample in a study of OX40 agonist ivuxolimab in advanced cancers. The repertoire was sequenced with immunoSEQ multiplex PCR; TCRdb's copy has only in-frame clones and lacks some. This sample has around 84,000 clones; about 93% occur once, and the top ten carry less than 0.55%. Here the sequenced sample was CD4+ or CD8+ T cells sorted from blood, taken in a trial of the OX40 agonist ivuxolimab. The source is an adult with an advanced solid tumor such as melanoma, head and neck, liver or kidney cancer.

V and J are TRBV5-6 and TRBJ2-2; no clear D. Trimming pared 2 bases from V and 7 bases from J, leaving 6 bases between. The CDR3 sequence is 12 residues long. Germline V gene lookup returns CDR1 SGHDT and CDR2 YYEEEE. CDR3 in amino acids: CASSFGDGELFF. CDR3 in DNA: TGTGCCAGCAGCTTCGGCGACGGGGAGCTGTTTTTT. Full variable domain (outside the CDR3, taken from reference TRBV5-6 and TRBJ2-2): DAGVTQSPTHLIKTRGQQVTLRCSPKSGHDTVSWYQQALGQGPQFIFQYYEEEERQRGNFPDRFSGHQFPNYSSELNVNALLLGDSALYLCASSFGDGELFFGEGSRLTVL.

The rearrangement links TRBV7-9 to TRBJ2-7; 10 bases map to TRBD1. Germline CDR1 reads SEHNR; CDR2 reads FQNEAQ (reference sequence). The CDR3 totals 14 residues. Germline trimming cut 6 bases from V and 6 bases from J; bases unmatched to any gene: 8. The CDR3 sequence: CASSRPGQGPEQYF. The DNA of the CDR3 is TGTGCCAGCAGTAGACCGGGACAGGGGCCCGAGCAGTACTTC.

The chain couples TRBV7-9 to TRBJ2-1; 13 bases are a match to TRBD2. The CDR3 sequence is 19 residues long. Per the germline V gene, CDR1 is SEHNR and CDR2 is FQNEAQ (reference sequence). V trimming: 5 bases; J trimming: 7 bases; junction bases outside the gene matches: 17. The CDR3 sequence: CASSVQRIGTSGVRNEQFF. CDR3 sequence (DNA): TGTGCCAGCAGCGTACAGAGAATAGGGACTAGCGGGGTGCGGAATGAGCAGTTCTTC.

V usage is TRBV5-1 and J usage is TRBJ1-2; 7 bases are a match to TRBD1. The CDR3 runs 12 residues. Germline CDR1 is SGHRS and CDR2 is YFSETQ. The V segment lost 2 bases and the J segment 8 bases; nucleotides outside the gene matches: 3. The CDR3 DNA is TGCGCCAGCAGCTTAGACAGGGACGGCTACACCTTC. As protein: CASSLDRDGYTF.

This sequence joins TRBV28 and TRBJ1-1; D gene uncertain. From germline, CDR1 is MDHEN and CDR2 SYDVKM. The V gene lost 3 bases and the J gene lost 10 bases, with 9 bases spanning the gap. This CDR3 is built from 11 residues. The chain's CDR3 is CASSFPMAAFF. In DNA, the CDR3 is TGTGCCAGCAGTTTCCCCATGGCAGCTTTCTTT.

The chain is built from TRBV7-6 and TRBJ2-1; 9 nucleotides align to TRBD1. V was clipped by 5 bases and J by 3 bases; unmatched bases: 2. The CDR3 is 14 residues long. Looked up from germline, CDR1 is SGHVS and CDR2 is FNYEAQ. The CDR3 loop is CASSKTGGYNEQFF. CDR3 sequence (DNA): TGTGCCAGCAGCAAGACAGGGGGCTACAATGAGCAGTTCTTC.

The chain recombines TRBV7-2 with TRBJ2-1; 7 positions match TRBD2. The V gene end was trimmed by 1 base and the J gene end by 8 bases; junction bases not matched to a gene: 5. Germline V lookup: CDR1 SGHTA, CDR2 FQGNSA. The CDR3 runs 14 residues. The DNA for the CDR3 is TGTGCCAGCAGCTTAGGGACTAGGTTCGATGAGCAGTTCTTC. Translating gives CASSLGTRFDEQFF. Looking up the rest from reference TRBV7-2 and TRBJ2-1 gives the full variable domain: GAGVSQSPSNKVTEKGKDVELRCDPISGHTALYWYRQSLGQGLEFLIYFQGNSAPDKSGLPSDRFSAERTGGSVSTLTIQRTQQEDSAVYLCASSLGTRFDEQFFGPGTRLTVL.

The chain joins TRBV7-2 to TRBJ2-3, with TRBD2 matching over 8 bases. Unmatched junction bases numbered 7, after V lost 2 bases and J lost 0 bases. The CDR3 is 17 amino acids. Germline V gene sequence: CDR1 SGHTA, CDR2 FQGNSA. The CDR3 DNA reads as TGTGCCAGCAGCTTAAATCCGGGACTAGTGAGCACAGATACGCAGTATTTT. This sequence encodes CASSLNPGLVSTDTQYF.

The chain combines TRBV5-1 with TRBJ1-6; 9 nucleotides agree with TRBD1. Germline CDR1 reads SGHRS; CDR2 reads YFSETQ. The CDR3 has 14 amino acids. V lost 4 bases and J lost 10; bases outside the gene matches: 6. CDR3 region: CASSPDRGDSPLHF. CDR3 in DNA: TGCGCCAGCAGCCCGGACAGGGGAGACTCACCCCTCCACTTT.